This T cell receptor beta chain appears in the sequencing data of a study of CD4 T cells in relation to SARS-CoV-2 and coronaviruses. On the study more broadly: The restricting HLA molecule for shared crossreactive spike epitopes was mapped.

Germline V lookup: CDR1 KGHDR, CDR2 SFDVKD. The CDR3 is made up of 16 amino acids. Trimming removed 4 bases from V and 0 bases from J; junction bases left unmatched: 2. Findings of the study overall: Compared with monoreactive clones, crossreactive clones showed significantly weaker SARS-CoV-2 expansion. About 65% of donors had memory CD4+ clonotypes crossrecognizing SARS-CoV-2 and common cold coronavirus spike.

Unexposed donor CD4+ T cells date from 2011-2018, before the COVID-19 pandemic. After ten to eleven days of culture, CD4+ T cells were isolated. Unexposed-donor CD4+ T cells were probed with SARS-CoV-2 S/N and four cold-coronavirus spikes, cells permitting. A remark on this clone: Its target is not known.

Sequencing was performed with immunoSEQ multiplex PCR; in TCRdb, only in-frame clones are kept and a portion is missing. The data show over 15,000 clones, roughly 80% seen once. The sequence derives from a human donor in good health. The J gene is TRBJ2-3, the V gene TRBV24-1, with 11 bases matching TRBD2. Material for sequencing was CD4+ T cells from PBMCs, cultured in vitro. DNA for the CDR3: TGTGCCACCAGTGACCCTAGCGGGAGGAGCACAGATACGCAGTATTTT. Protein product: CATSDPSGRSTDTQYF.